These T cell receptor beta chains were read from a single sample in a study of neoadjuvant nivolumab and ipilimumab in lung cancer. Clones were read by immunoSEQ multiplex PCR, and TCRdb kept only the in-frame ones, dropping some. The table lists more than 8,500 clones, over 60% of them singletons, with roughly 8% in the top ten. The sample in question was tumor tissue, obtained after neoadjuvant nivolumab, alone or with ipilimumab, at or shortly before surgery. These receptors were taken from an adult with non-small cell lung cancer. Some clones in this sample may be carry-over from other donors' samples. Each CDR3 is given with its conserved first and last residue. A D gene is named only where the DNA matches it firmly. Clone size is stated in some rows and not others, as once, few, many or a class when expanded.

j_gene: TRBJ2-7
v_gene: TRBV7-2
d_gene: TRBD2
abundance: NA
CDR3nt: TGTGCCAGCAGTTCCCCGGGAGGGAGGGAGCAGTACTTC
CDR3aa: CASSSPGGREQYF

j_gene: TRBJ1-5
v_gene: TRBV27
d_gene: TRBD1
abundance: NA
CDR3nt: TGTGCCAGCAGCAGGGACAGTAGCAATCAGCCCCAGCATTTT
CDR3aa: CASSRDSSNQPQHF

j_gene: TRBJ2-1
v_gene: TRBV7-3
d_gene: NA
abundance: once
CDR3nt: TGTGCCAGCAGCTTGCTTGTTGGGGCCAAGTATGAGCAGTTCTTC
CDR3aa: CASSLLVGAKYEQFF

j_gene: TRBJ2-3
v_gene: TRBV4-1
d_gene: TRBD2
abundance: NA
CDR3nt: TGCGCCAGCAGCCCCTACTTAGGACTAGCGGGCGGTTATAGCACAGATACGCAGTATTTT
CDR3aa: CASSPYLGLAGGYSTDTQYF

j_gene: TRBJ1-2
v_gene: TRBV14
d_gene: NA
abundance: NA
CDR3nt: TGTGCCAGCAGCCAAGGTGGCTATGGCTACACCTTC
CDR3aa: CASSQGGYGYTF

j_gene: TRBJ1-1
v_gene: TRBV6-4
d_gene: NA
abundance: NA
CDR3nt: TGTGCCAGCAGGACCCACAGGGAGAACACTGAAGCTTTCTTT
CDR3aa: CASRTHRENTEAFF

j_gene: TRBJ2-7
v_gene: TRBV11-2
d_gene: TRBD2
abundance: NA
CDR3nt: TGTGCCAGCAGCTTAGCGCTAGCGGACATCTACGAGCAGTACTTC
CDR3aa: CASSLALADIYEQYF

j_gene: TRBJ1-2
v_gene: TRBV5-4
d_gene: NA
abundance: NA
CDR3nt: TGTGCCAGCAGCTTGGAGAGTTCGGTTGGCTACACCTTC
CDR3aa: CASSLESSVGYTF

j_gene: TRBJ1-2
v_gene: TRBV7-9
d_gene: NA
abundance: NA
CDR3nt: TGTGCCAGCAGCTATATTAACTATGGCTACACCTTC
CDR3aa: CASSYINYGYTF

j_gene: TRBJ1-1
v_gene: TRBV18
d_gene: TRBD1
abundance: NA
CDR3nt: TGTGCCAGCTCACCCGGGACAGGGCTGAACACTGAAGCTTTCTTT
CDR3aa: CASSPGTGLNTEAFF

j_gene: TRBJ2-7
v_gene: TRBV4-1
d_gene: TRBD2
abundance: NA
CDR3nt: TGCGCCAGCAGCCCGTGGGGGGGGGCCTACGAGCAGTACTTC
CDR3aa: CASSPWGGAYEQYF

j_gene: TRBJ1-2
v_gene: TRBV5-4
d_gene: NA
abundance: few
CDR3nt: TGTGCCAGCAGCCAAGGAGGGGTGCGAAACTATGGCTACACCTTC
CDR3aa: CASSQGGVRNYGYTF

j_gene: TRBJ2-7
v_gene: TRBV4-2
d_gene: NA
abundance: NA
CDR3nt: TGTGCCAGCAGCCGGGAGGACGGGCCCTACGAGCAGTACTTC
CDR3aa: CASSREDGPYEQYF

j_gene: TRBJ1-1
v_gene: TRBV27
d_gene: NA
abundance: few
CDR3nt: TGTGCCAGCAGTCTCCGCGGGGCGTTTACTGAAGCTTTCTTT
CDR3aa: CASSLRGAFTEAFF

j_gene: TRBJ1-1
v_gene: TRBV5-1
d_gene: NA
abundance: NA
CDR3nt: TGCGCCAGCAGCTTTTTCAGGGCCACTGAAGCTTTCTTT
CDR3aa: CASSFFRATEAFF

j_gene: TRBJ2-1
v_gene: TRBV6-5
d_gene: NA
abundance: few
CDR3nt: TGTGCCAGCAGTTACTCTATTACCGACAATGAGCAGTTCTTC
CDR3aa: CASSYSITDNEQFF

j_gene: TRBJ2-7
v_gene: TRBV5-6
d_gene: TRBD1
abundance: once
CDR3nt: TGTGCCAGCAGCTTCGGGACAGCCTACGAGCAGTACTTC
CDR3aa: CASSFGTAYEQYF

j_gene: TRBJ2-7
v_gene: TRBV27
d_gene: NA
abundance: NA
CDR3nt: TGTGCCAGCAGTCCTATGGGGGGACAGTCCTACGAGCAGTACTTC
CDR3aa: CASSPMGGQSYEQYF

j_gene: TRBJ1-4
v_gene: TRBV7-9
d_gene: NA
abundance: NA
CDR3nt: TGTGCCAGCAGCTCCCCACCGGGACTCCGGAGGAATGAAAAACTGTTTTTT
CDR3aa: CASSSPPGLRRNEKLFF

j_gene: TRBJ2-1
v_gene: TRBV18
d_gene: TRBD2
abundance: NA
CDR3nt: TGTGCCAGCTCACCACGGACTAGCGGGAGCTACAATGAGCAGTTCTTC
CDR3aa: CASSPRTSGSYNEQFF

j_gene: TRBJ2-7
v_gene: TRBV25-1
d_gene: NA
abundance: NA
CDR3nt: TGTGCCAGCAGTGGCAGACCAAACGAGCAGTACTTC
CDR3aa: CASSGRPNEQYF

j_gene: TRBJ2-7
v_gene: TRBV30
d_gene: TRBD2
abundance: NA
CDR3nt: TGTGCCTGGAGTGTGGGACTAGCGGAATACGAGCAGTACTTC
CDR3aa: CAWSVGLAEYEQYF

j_gene: TRBJ1-2
v_gene: TRBV9
d_gene: NA
abundance: few
CDR3nt: TGTGCCAGCAGCGTATCGCCCCTACGGGAACGGAACTATGGCTACACCTTC
CDR3aa: CASSVSPLRERNYGYTF

j_gene: TRBJ2-2
v_gene: TRBV25-1
d_gene: NA
abundance: NA
CDR3nt: TGTGCCAGCAGTGACCCCTTCACCGGGGAGCTGTTTTTT
CDR3aa: CASSDPFTGELFF

j_gene: TRBJ2-1
v_gene: TRBV5-4
d_gene: TRBD2
abundance: NA
CDR3nt: TGTGCCAGCAGTTTACTAGCGGGGGGTTACAATGAGCAGTTCTTC
CDR3aa: CASSLLAGGYNEQFF

j_gene: TRBJ2-1
v_gene: TRBV11-1
d_gene: TRBD1
abundance: NA
CDR3nt: TGTGCCAGCAGCCACAGGGGGCGGGGAAATGAGCAGTTCTTC
CDR3aa: CASSHRGRGNEQFF